The 26 T cell receptor beta chains in this list originate from one sample, sequenced in a study of metastatic and nonmetastatic thyroid tumors. TCRdb re-called the PCR reads via MiXCR. The table has under 25,000 clones, roughly 22% seen once. Every patient was untreated before thyroid surgery. Input material: adjacent normal tissue. The receptors originated from a female donor with papillary thyroid cancer or a benign thyroid nodule (not recorded which). Some clones in this sample may be carry-over from other donors' samples.

This clone has only a few counts. V gene TRBV6-2 or TRBV6-3 combines with J gene TRBJ2-1, with D tentatively TRBD2 (6 bases). V was pared by 7 bases and J by 5 bases, with 21 bases between. The CDR3 contains 16 residues. The germline CDR1 and CDR2 sequences are MNHEY and SVGEGT. The CDR3 reads CASIPPRLVVHNEQFF. The CDR3 nucleotides read TGTGCCAGCATCCCGCCGAGACTAGTAGTCCACAATGAGCAGTTCTTC.

The sample holds many counts of this clone. Just one base apart from a much larger clone, this may be a read error. Because it lacks the conserved phenylalanine or tryptophan at the end, this CDR3 is likely a read error. This chain connects TRBV6-1 to TRBJ2-1, with 9 bases that match TRBD2. Looked up from germline, CDR1 is MNHNS and CDR2 is SASEGT. CDR3 size: 15 residues. The V segment lost 5 bases and the J segment 5 bases; nucleotides outside the gene matches: 7. The CDR3 here is CASSSSGRVNNEQFL. The CDR3 DNA reads as TGTGCCAGCAGTAGTAGCGGGAGAGTCAACAATGAGCAGTTCCTC.

Ten or more counts support this clone. The rearrangement uses TRBV6-5 and TRBJ2-7; 7 bases fit TRBD1. V lost 0 bases, J lost 2 bases, and 10 bases stayed unmatched. The CDR3 is 17 amino acids. Germline V gives CDR1 MNHEY, CDR2 SVGAGI. The CDR3 spells CASSYSKALRGPYEQYF. The CDR3 DNA reads as TGTGCCAGCAGTTACTCGAAGGCTTTGAGGGGGCCCTACGAGCAGTACTTC.

The chain couples TRBV6-2 or TRBV6-3 to TRBJ2-2; perhaps TRBD2 as D (5 bases). This CDR3 has 16 amino acids. V lost 2 bases to trimming and J lost 1 base, with 11 bases between them. CDR1 is MNHEY and CDR2 is SVGEGT in the germline V gene. The CDR3 DNA is TGTGCCAGCAGTTACCCGGGATTCCAGAACACCGGGGAGCTGTTTTTT. This codes for CASSYPGFQNTGELFF.

This clone was observed a handful of times. This chain joins TRBV7-2 and TRBJ2-1, with D unclear. In germline, CDR1 is SGHTA, CDR2 FQGNSA. The CDR3 spans 15 residues. V was cut by 5 bases and J by 2 bases, with 13 bases left in between. The CDR3 sequence is CASSLATGTYNEQFF. CDR3 bases: TGTGCCAGCAGCCTTGCTACGGGTACCTACAATGAGCAGTTCTTC.

The genes are TRBV11-2 and TRBJ2-1; 15 nucleotides match TRBD2. The CDR3 loop spans 15 amino acids. After removal of 5 bases from V and 6 bases from J, the junction contained 2 bases not matched to a gene. Germline V lookup: CDR1 SGHAT, CDR2 FQNNGV. The CDR3 reads CASSRGLAGGNEQFF. The DNA of the CDR3 is TGTGCCAGCAGCCGGGGACTAGCGGGAGGCAATGAGCAGTTCTTC.

This clone is labeled medium-sized. V is TRBV2 and J is TRBJ2-7, with D possibly matching TRBD1 (7 bases). The CDR3 is 10 amino acids. The ends were cut back, 8 bases at V and 9 bases at J, with 11 bases in the middle. Germline CDR1 reads SNHLY; CDR2 reads FYNNEI. The CDR3 sequence: CASGGTAQYF. The CDR3 DNA reads as TGTGCCAGCGGAGGGACAGCGCAGTACTTC.

This chain connects TRBV5-6 to TRBJ2-7, with a possible D match to TRBD2 (5 bases). Trimming left V 0 bases short and J 4 bases short, with 20 bases between. Germline V gene sequence: CDR1 SGHDT, CDR2 YYEEEE. The CDR3 consists of 17 residues. The CDR3 region has the DNA TGTGCCAGCAGCTTGGGAGAGGTACGACTATCCGGGTACGAGCAGTACTTC. Its translation is CASSLGEVRLSGYEQYF. The complete variable domain, with remaining parts taken from reference TRBV5-6 and TRBJ2-7, reads DAGVTQSPTHLIKTRGQQVTLRCSPKSGHDTVSWYQQALGQGPQFIFQYYEEEERQRGNFPDRFSGHQFPNYSSELNVNALLLGDSALYLCASSLGEVRLSGYEQYFGPGTRLTVT.

This chain connects TRBV20-1 to TRBJ2-1; TRBD1 aligns across 7 bases. V shed 0 bases and J 9 bases; nucleotides not matched to a gene: 5. The germline CDR1 and CDR2 sequences are DFQATT and SNEGSKA (reference sequence). The CDR3 totals 13 residues. The CDR3, as DNA: TGCAGTGCTAGAGATTCCAACAGGGGTGAGCAGTTCTTC. This sequence encodes CSARDSNRGEQFF.

The chain has TRBV7-9 and TRBJ2-7; D possibly matches TRBD1 or TRBD2 (5 bases each). The CDR3 runs to 12 residues. The germline gives CDR1 SEHNR, CDR2 FQNEAQ (reference sequence). With 8 bases removed from V and 4 bases from J, the gap between germline ends came to 12 bases. CDR3 sequence reads: CASGDGGYEQYF. The CDR3 nucleotides are TGTGCCAGCGGTGATGGGGGATACGAGCAGTACTTC.

This clone was observed many times. This may stem from a read error, because a much larger clone lies one nucleotide away. The gene calls are TRBV27 and TRBJ2-1, with TRBD2 identical over 9 bases. The germline V gene has CDR1 MNHEY and CDR2 SMNVEV (reference sequence). Trimming at V came to 7 bases and at J to 4 bases, leaving 11 bases not matched to a gene. This CDR3 spans 16 amino acids. The CDR3 loop is CASNLSGLAFYNEQFF. DNA for the CDR3: TGTGCCAGCAATTTGTCGGGACTAGCTTTTTACAATGAGCAGTTCTTC.

This clone is medium-sized in the sample. The chain carries TRBV20-1 and TRBJ1-1, with no clear D. The CDR3 contains 12 residues. Trimming took off 1 base at V and 7 bases at J, with 10 bases between the two ends. Germline CDR1 reads DFQATT; CDR2 reads SNEGSKA (reference sequence). CDR3 in amino acids: CSARARTFEAFF. In DNA form, the CDR3 reads TGCAGTGCTAGAGCCCGGACTTTTGAAGCTTTCTTT.

V gene TRBV11-2 combines with J gene TRBJ2-2; D could derive from TRBD1 or TRBD2 (5 bases each). Trimming left V 5 bases short and J 6 bases short, with 13 bases between. The CDR3 is made up of 14 amino acids. CDR1 SGHAT and CDR2 FQNNGV come from the germline V gene. The CDR3 DNA reads as TGTGCCAGCAGCCTGGGACCAGCCCCCGGGGAGCTGTTTTTT. This sequence encodes CASSLGPAPGELFF. Using reference TRBV11-2 and TRBJ2-2 for the parts outside the CDR3, the full variable domain is EAGVAQSPRYKIIEKRQSVAFWCNPISGHATLYWYQQILGQGPKLLIQFQNNGVVDDSQLPKDRFSAERLKGVDSTLKIQPAKLEDSAVYLCASSLGPAPGELFFGEGSRLTVL.

In this sample, this clone turned up a few times. The V and J genes are TRBV11-2 and TRBJ2-1, with 8 bases matching TRBD2. CDR1 and CDR2 from the germline V gene are SGHAT and FQNNGV. This CDR3 region has 15 residues. V was pared by 4 bases and J by 7 bases, with 9 bases of the junction left unmatched. CDR3 nucleotide sequence: TGTGCCAGCAGCTATACGAGCGGGAGTAGGAATGAGCAGTTCTTC. Amino acids: CASSYTSGSRNEQFF.

This clone was found a few times. V gene TRBV19 combines with J gene TRBJ1-1; unclear D gene. Germline-derived CDR1 and CDR2 are LNHDA and SQIVND (reference sequence). CDR3 size: 13 residues. The V end lost 7 bases, the J end lost 0 bases, and 9 bases lay between the germline ends. The CDR3 is CASTLTVNTEAFF. CDR3 DNA: TGTGCCAGTACCCTCACGGTGAACACTGAAGCTTTCTTT.

This chain joins TRBV20-1 and TRBJ1-1, with D maybe TRBD1 (5 bases). Between the trimmed V and J ends, which lost 0 bases and 5 bases, there was a span of 13 bases. From germline, CDR1 is DFQATT and CDR2 SNEGSKA (reference sequence). The CDR3 length is 14 residues. This chain's CDR3 is CSARDQGRWTEAFF. CDR3 DNA: TGCAGTGCTAGAGATCAGGGAAGATGGACTGAAGCTTTCTTT.

As to this clone: Distinct nucleotide sequences in the sample also encode this CDR3. The chain employs TRBV20-1 and TRBJ2-3, with 9 positions matching TRBD1. V trimming: 6 bases; J trimming: 4 bases; junction bases outside the gene matches: 11. The CDR3 runs to 15 residues. Germline V lookup: CDR1 DFQATT, CDR2 SNEGSKA (reference sequence). CDR3 nucleotides: TGCAGTGCGCGCGACGACAGGGGGTCTCCAGATACGCAGTATTTT. Its translation: CSARDDRGSPDTQYF.

On this clone: A junction boundary mismatches the germline segment, possibly from a read error. CDR3 in DNA: TGTGCCAGCAGCCGCGGACAGGGGACTAAGTATGGCTACACCTTC. Encoded protein: CASSRGQGTKYGYTF. The chain couples TRBV11-2 to TRBJ1-2, with TRBD1 matching 9 bases. This CDR3 region has 15 residues. Germline assignment: CDR1 SGHAT and CDR2 FQNNGV.

This clone is labeled medium-sized. The chain joins TRBV12-3 or TRBV12-4 to TRBJ1-2; perhaps TRBD1 as D (5 bases). The CDR3 loop spans 12 amino acids. Trimming left V 0 bases short and J 8 bases short, with 7 bases between. CDR3 sequence reads: CASSLAGEGYTF. CDR3 bases: TGTGCCAGCAGTTTAGCAGGGGAAGGCTACACCTTC.

This clone was seen at least ten times. It may be a read error: a sequence one base away is much more abundant. This sample includes further DNA sequences coding for the same CDR3. This sequence joins TRBV28 and TRBJ2-4; possibly TRBD2 for D (6 bases). Germline values: CDR1 MDHEN, CDR2 SYDVKM. CDR3 size: 16 residues. CDR3 nucleotides: TGTGCCAGCAGTTACGTAGCGGACCTAGCCAAAAACATCCAGTACTTC. Translation gives CASSYVADLAKNIQYF.

Points on this clone: Compared with germline, one end of the junction differs, possibly owing to a read error. The gene calls are TRBV27 and TRBJ1-2, with D possibly matching TRBD1 (6 bases). Germline values: CDR1 MNHEY, CDR2 SMNVEV (reference sequence). The CDR3 covers 14 residues. Here the CDR3 DNA reads TGTGCCAGCAGTTTATCTGGGGGCCTTGATGGCTACAACTTC. Translated, it gives CASSLSGGLDGYNF.

The V gene is TRBV19, the J gene TRBJ1-2, with a possible D match to TRBD1 (6 bases). The V end was cut by 4 bases, the J end by 3 bases, with 15 bases between. The CDR3 totals 15 residues. From germline, CDR1 is LNHDA and CDR2 SQIVND (reference sequence). Written as DNA, the CDR3 is TGTGCCAGTAGTACCCTGCGTGGGGGCGACTATGGCTACACCTTC. Translating it yields CASSTLRGGDYGYTF.

Within the sample, this clone is medium-sized. V and J are TRBV20-1 and TRBJ2-3, with 8 positions matching TRBD2. The junction had 7 bases not matched to a gene; V was cut back by 4 bases and J by 4 bases. CDR1 is DFQATT, CDR2 SNEGSKA, per germline (reference sequence). The CDR3 contains 14 residues. The CDR3: CSATGLGEADTQYF. CDR3 DNA: TGCAGTGCTACGGGACTAGGGGAGGCAGATACGCAGTATTTT.

This rearrangement joins TRBV29-1 to TRBJ1-2, with unresolved D. The CDR3 is made up of 11 amino acids. Germline CDR1 is SQVTM and CDR2 is ANQGSEA. V was clipped by 4 bases and J by 3 bases, with 6 bases between them. CDR3 sequence (DNA): TGCAGCGTTGTTGGTGACTATGGCTACACCTTC. Translated: CSVVGDYGYTF.

About this clone: One junction end does not reproduce the germline sequence, and a read error may be involved. V is TRBV7-3 and J is TRBJ2-1; 7 bases fit TRBD1. Germline values: CDR1 SGHTA, CDR2 FQGTGA. The CDR3 is 15 residues long. The CDR3: CASSLTGTDNNEQFF. The DNA for the CDR3 is TGTGCCAGCAGCCTAACCGGGACAGACAACAATGAGCAGTTCTTC. The whole variable domain, remainder taken from reference TRBV7-3 and TRBJ2-1, is GAGVSQTPSNKVTEKGKYVELRCDPISGHTALYWYRQSLGQGPEFLIYFQGTGAADDSGLPNDRFFAVRPEGSVSTLKIQRTERGDSAVYLCASSLTGTDNNEQFFGPGTRLTVL.

The table lists this clone with a few counts. The chain uses TRBV6-1 and TRBJ1-1, with D maybe TRBD1 (6 bases). Germline-derived CDR1 and CDR2 are MNHNS and SASEGT. V lost 10 bases and J lost 3, with 21 bases in between. CDR3 length: 15 residues. The CDR3 DNA is TGTGCCACGCGCTTAAACAGGGAGGTATACACTGAAGCTTTCTTT. It encodes CATRLNREVYTEAFF.